This is a list of T cell receptor beta chains from one sample in a study of T cells in Graves' hyperthyroidism and ophthalmopathy. MiXCR was run by TCRdb on the multiplex PCR reads, yielding one entry per CDR3 protein. Seen here are over 450,000 distinct CDR3 sequences, under 20% observed once, and the top ten hold approximately 15%. Sequenced input: blood. All receptors derive from a woman younger than 35 with Graves' ophthalmopathy. Each CDR3 is given with its conserved first and last residue. D genes are given only for firm matches. Some rows have no size entry. The others give once, few or many, or a class for an expanded clone.

D	V	J	size	length	CDR3	DNA
.	TRBV20-1	TRBJ1-4	.	15	CSARDFLPGNEKLFF	TGCAGTGCTAGAGATTTTCTCCCAGGGAATGAAAAACTGTTTTTT
.	TRBV11-2	TRBJ1-2	.	15	CASSFPSPVVNGYTF	TGTGCCAGCAGCTTCCCTTCGCCCGTTGTTAATGGCTACACCTTC
TRBD1	TRBV6-1	TRBJ2-7	many	13	CASSVTGDHEQYF	TGTGCCAGCAGTGTAACAGGGGACCACGAGCAGTACTTC
.	TRBV30	TRBJ1-5	many	13	CAWRRQRDQPQHF	TGTGCCTGGAGGAGGCAGAGGGATCAGCCCCAGCATTTT
.	TRBV28	TRBJ2-5	.	16	CASSTFWTLGGETQYF	TGTGCCAGCAGTACATTTTGGACCCTTGGAGGAGAGACCCAGTACTTC
.	TRBV10-3	TRBJ2-3	few	17	CAISESAPGQGKDTQYF	TGTGCCATCAGTGAGTCGGCTCCGGGGCAGGGAAAAGATACGCAGTATTTT
TRBD1	TRBV5-8	TRBJ2-2	few	16	CASSITGTVVHGELFF	TGTGCCAGCAGCATAACCGGGACAGTCGTGCACGGGGAGCTGTTTTTT
TRBD1	TRBV28	TRBJ1-1	many	12	CASSPDRGEAFF	TGTGCCAGTTCGCCGGACAGGGGTGAAGCTTTCTTT
.	TRBV7-8	TRBJ2-5	many	14	CASSLDGGIETQYF	TGTGCCAGCAGCTTAGACGGCGGGATAGAGACCCAGTACTTC
TRBD1	TRBV5-8	TRBJ2-7	.	15	CASSSGTEVTYEQYF	TGTGCCAGCAGCTCGGGGACAGAAGTTACCTACGAGCAGTACTTC
.	TRBV11-2	TRBJ2-5	many	15	CASSLVPGLEETQYF	TGTGCCAGCAGCTTAGTCCCCGGCCTGGAAGAGACCCAGTACTTC
.	TRBV12-3/TRBV12-4	TRBJ1-5	many	15	CASSSTEGGNQPQHF	TGTGCCAGCAGTTCGACCGAGGGGGGCAATCAGCCCCAGCATTTT
TRBD1	TRBV10-3	TRBJ2-7	many	13	CAISRDSSYEQYF	TGTGCCATCAGCCGGGACAGCTCCTACGAGCAGTACTTC
.	TRBV12-3/TRBV12-4	TRBJ1-2	.	13	CASMLGQGTGYTF	TGTGCCAGCATGTTAGGGCAGGGCACGGGCTACACCTTC
.	TRBV3-1	TRBJ2-1	many	14	CASSQVEKTAEQFF	TGTGCCAGCAGCCAAGTGGAAAAAACAGCTGAGCAGTTCTTC
.	TRBV5-1	TRBJ2-2	many	14	CASSLDTFGGELFF	TGCGCCAGCAGCTTGGACACATTCGGCGGGGAGCTGTTTTTT
.	TRBV2	TRBJ1-2	few	14	CASSVAVNNYGYTF	TGTGCCAGCAGTGTGGCAGTAAATAACTATGGCTACACCTTC
TRBD2	TRBV9	TRBJ2-5	many	17	CASSVEVGTSGQETQYF	TGTGCCAGCAGCGTAGAGGTCGGGACTAGCGGACAAGAGACCCAGTACTTC
TRBD1	TRBV4-1	TRBJ1-2	few	17	CASSQDGVSGGGYGYTF	TGCGCCAGCAGCCAAGATGGGGTTTCAGGGGGCGGCTATGGCTACACCTTC
.	TRBV7-3	TRBJ1-1	many	13	CASSLFLNTEAFF	TGTGCCAGCAGCTTATTCCTGAACACTGAAGCTTTCTTT
TRBD1	TRBV13	TRBJ1-2	.	14	CASSLEGGGDGYTF	TGTGCCAGCAGCTTAGAGGGAGGGGGCGATGGCTACACCTTC
.	TRBV28	TRBJ1-2	many	14	CASSSYPGTYGYTF	TGTGCCAGCAGTTCCTACCCTGGGACATATGGCTACACCTTC
.	TRBV7-9	TRBJ2-5	few	14	CASRPLESQETQYF	TGTGCCAGCAGACCGCTAGAGTCCCAAGAGACCCAGTACTTC
TRBD1	TRBV4-1	TRBJ2-1	.	16	CASSQRVGDRAYEQFF	TGCGCCAGCAGCCAAAGGGTGGGGGACAGAGCCTACGAGCAGTTCTTC
TRBD2	TRBV19	TRBJ2-1	.	16	CASSRLGTTSPGEQFF	TGTGCCAGTAGTCGATTAGGGACTACCTCTCCAGGAGAGCAGTTCTTC
TRBD2	TRBV6-1	TRBJ2-7	once	14	CASNIGTSNYEQYF	TGTGCCAGCAACATCGGGACTAGCAACTACGAGCAGTACTTC
TRBD1	TRBV5-8	TRBJ2-7	.	17	CASSPEAWTGAEGEQYF	TGTGCCAGCAGCCCGGAGGCGTGGACAGGGGCCGAGGGCGAGCAGTACTTC
.	TRBV28	TRBJ1-1	many	14	CASSLSGGGTEAFF	TGTGCCAGCAGTTTATCGGGAGGTGGCACTGAAGCTTTCTTT